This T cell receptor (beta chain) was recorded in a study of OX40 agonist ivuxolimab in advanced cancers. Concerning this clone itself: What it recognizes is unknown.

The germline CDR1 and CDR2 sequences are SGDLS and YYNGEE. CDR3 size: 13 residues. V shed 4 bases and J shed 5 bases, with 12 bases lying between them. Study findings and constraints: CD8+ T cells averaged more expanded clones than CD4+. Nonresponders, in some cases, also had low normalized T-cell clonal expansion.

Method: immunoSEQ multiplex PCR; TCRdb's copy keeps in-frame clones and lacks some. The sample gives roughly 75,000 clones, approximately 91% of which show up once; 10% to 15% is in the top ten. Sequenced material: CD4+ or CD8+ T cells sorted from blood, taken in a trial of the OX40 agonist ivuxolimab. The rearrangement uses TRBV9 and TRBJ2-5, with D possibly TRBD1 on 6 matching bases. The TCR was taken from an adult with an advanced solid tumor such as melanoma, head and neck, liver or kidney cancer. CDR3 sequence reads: CASSFRGTETQYF. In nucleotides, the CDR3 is TGTGCCAGCAGCTTCAGGGGCACTGAGACCCAGTACTTC.